In its sample, the clone carrying this TCR beta chain was seen once. Its antigen is unknown. The entry originates in a study of shared clonotypes between healthy human individuals. The CDR3 covers 14 residues. Trimming removed 4 bases from V and 3 bases from J; junction bases left unmatched: 3. From germline, CDR1 is MDHEN and CDR2 SYDVKM. The CD4+ fraction was divided into a CD45RA+ naive subset and a CD45RA-negative memory subset. The assay used deep level. Genomic DNA (from each subset) was split evenly across several immunoSEQ plates. Generated by immunoSEQ multiplex PCR, the TCRdb table keeps only in-frame clones and is missing some. Here the sample spans approximately 2.5 million clones, 93% being singletons. General study findings and limits: Donor scarcity curtailed the genetic and exposure-history diversity represented herein.

The TCR sequence derives from a man aged 18 to 29 in good health. Some clones in this sample may be carry-over from other donors' samples. The rearrangement links TRBV28 to TRBJ2-5; 9 positions match TRBD1. The sample was naive CD4+ T cells from PBMCs. The subset was: CD45RA+ positively selected. The CDR3, as DNA: TGTGCCAGCAGTTCCCGGGACAGGGAAGAGACCCAGTACTTC. This sequence encodes CASSSRDREETQYF.